This paragraph reports one T cell receptor (beta chain). The antigen is unknown. The data originate from a study of early T cells in non-severe SARS-CoV-2 infection. Study summary: The chains were unpaired, and the sequenced material was bulk RNA from unsorted whole blood. Study conclusions and caveats: Using VDJdb, the matching emphasized anti-spike CD8 responses while missing private and CD4 specificities.

CDR3 size: 13 residues. Trimming took off 6 bases at V and 0 bases at J, with 5 bases between the two ends. In germline, CDR1 is SGHAT, CDR2 FQNNGV. Each cDNA molecule carried a unique molecular identifier. MiXCR, applied by TCRdb to the 5' RACE reads, yields one record per CDR3 protein. The sample consists of 70,000 or so distinct CDR3 sequences, 10% to 15% of them appearing once. The V gene is TRBV11-2, the J gene TRBJ2-2; D is unresolved. The source material was whole blood. The TCR sequence derives from an adult who was a healthcare worker with PCR-confirmed SARS-CoV-2 infection or an uninfected control (not recorded which). The CDR3, as DNA: TGTGCCAGCAGTGCTGCGAACACCGGGGAGCTGTTTTTT. It translates to CASSAANTGELFF.